This record covers a single TCR beta chain. This clone has a handful of counts. The clone's antigen remains unknown. Base qualities are not recorded, but no much larger clone differs from it by a single base. The cohort comprised under 700 healthy bone marrow donors. At the time of sampling, every cohort member was nominally healthy, though immune exposures that went unrecorded were likely present. The donor was CMV seronegative and was included in the group of a few hundred seronegative cohort members. Each donor provided a peripheral blood sample, and peripheral blood mononuclear cells were used for TCR beta sequencing. Genomic DNA extraction from the blood cell samples was performed with the Qiagen DNeasy Blood Extraction Kit. Library generation was performed with the immunoSEQ multiplex PCR assay. The multiplex PCR relied on a mix of 60 forward primers for TCR Vbeta segments and 13 reverse primers for TCR Jbeta segments. The CDR3 region of rearranged TCR beta genes was amplified from genomic DNA with a multiplex PCR assay. On the Illumina HiSeq System, the amplified TCR beta libraries were sequenced as 87-base-pair reads. The original pipeline was this. A later analysis tallied 75 million to 95 million unique TCR beta chains across the approximately 670 repertoires, and about 12 million of those chains were shared by two or more donors. Raw reads were error-corrected and collapsed into unique sequences with a nearest-neighbor algorithm that merged closely related sequences to remove PCR and sequencing errors. CDR3 sequences were aligned to IMGT reference sequences to assign V, D and J gene segments. For a sequence to be retained, a match of at least six nucleotides to both a V gene segment and a J gene segment was required. A rearrangement counted as productive if the CDR3 had no stop codons and remained in frame with V and J, and every other rearrangement counted as non-productive. CDR3 was defined by IMGT convention, running from the second conserved V-encoded cysteine to the conserved J-encoded phenylalanine. The earlier analysis of some 540 of the donors excluded any sequence lacking an unambiguous match to a single V gene segment. An earlier analysis of 500 to 600 of the donors classified V segments as functional when productive rearrangements were above 56.7% and as segregating when the standard deviation between donors was above 5%. A statistical classification framework was built for diagnosing cytomegalovirus status from the catalog of TCR beta chain sequences. A later analysis assigned V and J genes by comparing TCR nucleotide sequences with IMGT/GENE-DB human TR gene sequences. In a later analysis, CDR3 sequences and most-parsimonious VDJ recombination scenarios were assigned using the TCRdist pipeline. In a later analysis, each TCR beta chain was defined by its CDR3 amino acid sequence together with its V-gene family, and reads lacking a unique V-gene family were excluded. As a way to deal with suspected cross-contamination and a sequencing artifact, a later analysis dropped roughly 600 nucleotide sequences that were highly shared and had low generation probability. For each public chain, a later analysis derived a clonal expansion index from normalized ranks of inferred template counts within each repertoire. In a later analysis, generation probabilities were computed with a VDJ recombination model fitted to out-of-frame rearrangements, and the resulting probabilities were checked against IGoR. In a later analysis, hypergeometric tests were used to score TCR-TCR, TCR-HLA and TCR-CMV co-occurrence, with a repertoire-size bias correction applied to TCR pairs. To estimate false discovery rates, a later analysis permuted the HLA or CMV assignments 20 times. In a later analysis, co-occurring TCRs were grouped using DBSCAN, with TCRdist sequence similarity added in when clustering inside HLA-allele-positive subsets. For co-occurrence clustering, repertoires with fewer than 30,000 or more than 120,000 public chains were excluded, along with 4 to 6 repertoires with anomalous nucleotide sharing. Imported from immuneACCESS, the table was reduced by TCRdb to in-frame sequences with V and J called. These copies leave out some clones; in studies compared against another copy, an unresolved V gene accounts for under half, and the cause of the remainder is not known. V, J and clone size were drawn from that table, and D and trimming were deduced from the DNA. The sample has roughly 150,000 clones on record, approximately 88% of them singletons. Around 1.4% of the sample is held by the ten biggest clonotypes.

V lost 4 bases and J lost 6 bases; the stretch between them is 9 bases long. CDR1 and CDR2, per the germline V gene (reference sequence), are SEHNR and FQNEAQ. Including the terminal cysteine and phenylalanine, the CDR3 comprises 12 residues. The entry retains the CDR3 DNA only, 36 bases that are in frame from base 1. The record originates from a study of cytomegalovirus exposure and HLA in healthy donors (dated by TCRdb to the late 2010s). Study-level background: In an earlier analysis of approximately 500 of the donors, 250 to 350 Gb of sequence data and about 110 million unique TCR beta sequences from roughly 200 million T cells were reported. The later analysis used no new phenotypic data to find candidate immune exposures, relying instead on TCR beta sequences and their occurrence across donors. In an earlier analysis of about 590 of the donors, high-throughput TCR beta sequencing was used to judge whether each TCR beta V gene segment behaved as functional or pseudogenic. On average, roughly 240,000 unique TCR beta nucleotide sequences were sequenced per donor among a few hundred genotyped donors of the cohort, with roughly 18% of those sequences being non-productive. High-throughput TCR immunosequencing, statistical association of individual TCRs with disease status, and machine learning were combined to predict cytomegalovirus infection status. Using immunosequencing, the study profiled T cell repertoires from 550 to 750 subjects and related those repertoires to cytomegalovirus serostatus. The aim of the study was to test whether cataloging public T cell receptors could identify signatures of past pathogen exposure. Donor age, sex, ethnicity and CMV serostatus were compiled together with the repertoire data. To study patterns of TCR occurrence, a later analysis re-analyzed previously published TCR beta repertoires from hundreds of donors and added high-resolution HLA genotyping. The number of donors typed differed by locus, with roughly 620-630 for A, B, C, DRB1 and DQB1, approximately 500 for DQA1, some 570 for DPA1, and 450 to 480 for DPB1. An early release that covered roughly 600 HLA-typed donors contained around 300 gigabases of sequencing data and tens of millions of unique TCR sequences. Besides the first cohort of more than 650 subjects, a separate validation cohort made up of 120 different subjects was used. In a later genetic analysis, genome-wide SNP genotypes for about three fifths of the 666 donors were used, and that subset was treated as a discovery cohort. HLA typing covered class I and class II loci at four-digit resolution. Of the approximately 400 genotyped donors, 75% to 85% were placed in the genetic ancestry cluster associated with self-reported Caucasian donors. Every discovery cohort repertoire had been produced on one sequencing platform. About five DR-DQ haplotypes were treated as single units for association and clustering because of strong linkage in the cohort.

Overall results and qualifications from the work: In an earlier analysis of fewer than 700 of the donors, most TCR beta V segments appeared in productive rearrangements about 87% or about 30% of the time, broadly matching IMGT annotations. It was suggested by the authors that the approach could potentially be generalized to other disease states and immunological phenotypes. A few of the identified cytomegalovirus-associated TCR beta chains were confirmed in vitro to be specific for cytomegalovirus antigens. The only immune exposure information available for the cohort was CMV serostatus. Most TCR sequences were observed very rarely across donors, whereas some public TCRs were present in many individuals. A cluster of highly shared sequence variants was judged likely to represent a technical artifact of the sequencing pipeline. A total of 164 TCR beta chains were listed by the study as associated with cytomegalovirus. The classifier was reported to diagnose cytomegalovirus status with high specificity and sensitivity in both the original cohort and the validation cohort. A further reported finding was that TCR beta sequences accurately predicted the HLA-A and HLA-B alleles for most subjects in the first cohort. A later analysis reported that several top co-occurrence clusters appeared linked to parvovirus B19, influenza, CMV and Epstein-Barr virus. The cohort was sequenced for TCR beta chains only, and without alpha or paired-chain data the features that could be detected were limited. Specific HLA alleles were associated with 15,000 to 20,000 TCR beta sequences at a false discovery rate of 0.05 in a later analysis. The earlier analysis of a few hundred of the donors excluded 15 to 20 rarely observed V segments, including chromosome 9 orphons, because counts were too low. According to a later genetic analysis, donors in an Asian-associated ancestry cluster had fewer N-insertions in productive TCRs than the approximately 610-donor mean. In a later analysis, HLA-associated TCR beta chains showed more clonal expansion and lower generation probabilities than non-associated chains that were equally common. In a later analysis, most CMV-associated TCR beta chains were found to appear HLA-restricted, with HLA associations seemingly driven largely by CMV exposure. A later analysis found that TCR association rates varied across HLA loci, with DRB1 alleles showing the most associated TCRs and HLA-C alleles the fewest. Because HLA typing was missing for some donors at each locus, association tests included only the typed subset. In a later genetic analysis, a missense DCLRE1C variant was associated with V-gene and J-gene trimming of TCR beta chains, and the association was replicated in an independent cohort. Sequencing depth was assumed to be roughly uniform across donors in the presence/absence analyses, though that assumption may not hold. Linkage disequilibrium might explain the correlated functional status among segregating V segments, but an unknown experimental factor could not be ruled out. Assigning TCR associations to individual alleles was difficult when HLA alleles, especially DR and DQ, strongly co-occurred. Some IMGT-functional V segments, including TRBV6-2 and TRBV6-3, could not be distinguished by the 87-base-pair reads and were therefore excluded.

This chain is built from TRBV7-9 and TRBJ1-1, with the identity of the D gene unclear. Source material: PBMCs. This TCR was recovered from a woman aged 18-29 years in good health and CMV-seronegative. In nucleotides, the sequence is TGTGCCAGCAGCTCAAGACAATCTGAAGCTTTCTTT. Translation gives CASSSRQSEAFF.